A selection of T cell receptor beta chains follows, all from one sample in a study of T cell repertoires in cytomegalovirus infection. Each CDR3 protein gets one entry after TCRdb re-called the reads with MiXCR. In the table there are 650,000 to 900,000 distinct CDR3 sequences, 25% to 35% of which are singletons. For these receptors, no antigen is known. The specimen was cultured CD8+ T cells from PBMCs, collected from culture after CMV antigen stimulation. The receptors were sampled from a human donor in good health (CMV status not recorded). Some clones in this sample may be carry-over from other donors' samples. The CDR3 runs from the conserved cysteine through the conserved F or W. The D gene is left open where the match is weak. Clone size, where shown, is once, few, many, or a class for clones that have expanded.

>few|TRBJ1-2|NA|TRBV6-2/TRBV6-3
CASSYSWGYGYTF
TGTGCCAGCAGTTACTCGTGGGGTTATGGCTACACCTTC
>few|TRBJ1-2|NA|TRBV6-2/TRBV6-3
CASSYSPQSGYTF
TGTGCCAGCAGTTACTCCCCGCAGTCAGGCTACACCTTC
>NA|TRBJ1-5|NA|TRBV19
CASSLQVGNQPQHF
TGTGCCAGTAGTCTACAGGTGGGGAATCAGCCCCAGCATTTT
>NA|TRBJ1-2|NA|TRBV7-9
CASSPLSRGPYGYTF
TGTGCCAGCAGCCCACTCAGCAGGGGCCCCTATGGCTACACCTTC
>many|TRBJ2-1|TRBD2|TRBV7-8
CASSLVSSGGLYNEQFF
TGTGCCAGCAGCTTAGTTTCTAGCGGGGGCCTCTACAATGAGCAGTTCTTC
>many|TRBJ1-5|NA|TRBV28
CASSFDSHLNQPQHF
TGTGCCAGCAGTTTTGACAGTCACTTAAATCAGCCCCAGCATTTT
>many|TRBJ2-7|NA|TRBV7-2
CASSLGLVDEQYF
TGTGCCAGCAGCTTAGGACTAGTAGACGAGCAGTACTTC
>NA|TRBJ2-3|NA|TRBV6-8
CASKGPGGAVTTDTQYF
TGTGCCAGCAAAGGCCCCGGCGGGGCTGTTACCACAGATACGCAGTATTTT
>few|TRBJ2-5|NA|TRBV6-6
CASSYSITEETQYF
TGTGCCAGCAGTTACTCGATTACAGAAGAGACCCAGTACTTC
>few|TRBJ1-1|NA|TRBV7-9
CASSVGTPMKAFF
TGTGCCAGCAGCGTCGGGACCCCTATGAAAGCTTTCTTT
>NA|TRBJ2-1|TRBD2|TRBV7-1
CASSAATSGGPNEQFF
TGTGCCAGCAGCGCTGCTACTAGCGGGGGTCCCAATGAGCAGTTCTTC
>few|TRBJ2-7|TRBD1|TRBV27
CASGPGTGIYEQYF
TGTGCCAGCGGACCCGGGACAGGGATCTACGAGCAGTACTTC
>NA|TRBJ2-1|NA|TRBV11-2
CASSLDLAGFTYNEQFF
TGTGCCAGCAGCTTAGATCTGGCGGGGTTCACCTACAATGAGCAGTTCTTC
>NA|TRBJ1-3|NA|TRBV12-3/TRBV12-4
CASRHRAQGSGNTIYF
TGTGCCAGCAGGCACCGTGCACAGGGCTCTGGAAACACCATATATTTT
>few|TRBJ2-2|TRBD1|TRBV7-6
CASSKDRGLGITGELFF
TGTGCCAGCAGCAAGGACAGGGGGCTGGGAATCACCGGGGAGCTGTTTTTT
>NA|TRBJ2-5|NA|TRBV28
CASSLILAGQETQYF
TGTGCCAGCAGTTTAATACTGGCAGGCCAAGAGACCCAGTACTTC
>few|TRBJ2-5|TRBD1|TRBV29-1
CSVEDQTGHETQYF
TGCAGCGTTGAAGACCAGACAGGGCACGAGACCCAGTACTTC
>NA|TRBJ1-6|NA|TRBV9
CASSVGRNSYNSPLHF
TGTGCCAGCAGCGTCGGCAGGAACTCTTACAATTCACCCCTCCACTTT
>many|TRBJ1-4|NA|TRBV7-9
CASSFARRNEKLFF
TGTGCCAGCAGCTTCGCCAGGAGAAATGAAAAACTGTTTTTT
>NA|TRBJ2-1|NA|TRBV2
CASRGTGLNEQFF
TGTGCCAGCAGAGGAACAGGGCTGAATGAGCAGTTCTTC
>medium-sized|TRBJ1-1|NA|TRBV7-8
CASSLAKEIMNTEAFF
TGTGCCAGCAGCTTAGCGAAAGAGATAATGAACACTGAAGCTTTCTTT
>NA|TRBJ2-7|NA|TRBV10-3
CAIDGGESSYEQYF
TGTGCCATCGACGGCGGGGAGAGCTCCTACGAGCAGTACTTC
>NA|TRBJ2-1|TRBD2|TRBV6-5
CASSLGLAGGPLYNEQFF
TGTGCCAGCAGTCTAGGACTAGCGGGGGGGCCGTTGTACAATGAGCAGTTCTTC
>few|TRBJ2-7|NA|TRBV11-2
CASSSMYEQYF
TGTGCCAGCAGCTCAATGTACGAGCAGTACTTC
>few|TRBJ2-1|TRBD2|TRBV19
CASSALAGGIYNEQFF
TGTGCCAGTAGTGCTCTAGCGGGGGGGATCTACAATGAGCAGTTCTTC
>NA|TRBJ1-4|NA|TRBV6-1
CASSSRALHSPNEKLFF
TGTGCCAGCAGCAGCCGGGCGCTCCATTCGCCTAATGAAAAACTGTTTTTT
>NA|TRBJ2-3|NA|TRBV12-5
CASGWTYEGNTDTQYF
TGTGCTAGTGGTTGGACCTATGAGGGGAACACAGATACGCAGTATTTT
>NA|TRBJ2-3|TRBD2|TRBV4-1
CASRQRTSGVPDTQYF
TGCGCCAGCAGACAAAGGACTAGCGGGGTTCCAGATACGCAGTATTTT
>few|TRBJ2-7|TRBD1|TRBV20-1
CSARDLMGQNEVNSYEQYF
TGCAGTGCTAGAGATTTGATGGGACAGAACGAAGTTAACTCCTACGAGCAGTACTTC